This T cell receptor (beta chain) was documented in a study of blood T cells in healthy people across ages. This clonotype was picked up many times. Its antigen remains unknown. Investigators took 8.5 to 10 milliliters of peripheral blood from every donor. Total RNA amounts of at least 6 micrograms were extracted per sample. A J-beta primer mix and a sample-barcoded 5' primer were used in a second PCR of about 7 to 12 cycles. TCRdb used MiXCR to reprocess the 5' RACE reads, holding one entry per CDR3 protein. The sample gives some 1.5 million distinct CDR3 sequences, approximately 30% of which show up once; less than 9.5% is in the top ten. Study observations and caveats: Age brought a roughly linear fall in TCR beta diversity measured per million T cells.

CDR1 is SEHNR, CDR2 FQNEAQ, per germline (reference sequence). V was trimmed by 4 bases and J by 6 bases, leaving 18 bases between them. This CDR3 contains 15 residues. V is TRBV7-9 and J is TRBJ1-2, with a possible D match to TRBD1 (6 bases). What was sequenced was blood. The sequence was collected from a woman aged 30 to 39 in good health. For the CDR3, the DNA is TGTGCCAGCAGCTCCTCACCTCCCGGGACACATGGCTACACCTTC. The encoded protein is CASSSSPPGTHGYTF.